This T cell receptor (beta chain) was recovered during a study of T cells in Graves' hyperthyroidism and ophthalmopathy. General observations from the study: Model output signaled ophthalmopathy a median roughly 6.5 months ahead of onset. Blood held most thyroid clonotypes expanded above 0.001 frequency.

This clonotype was seen more than once but under ten times. The antigen is unknown. The TCR beta CDR3 regions underwent amplification using RNA transcripts as the source. During a first-round RT-PCR of the TCR CDR3, the HTBI primer set was used. TCRdb fed the multiplex PCR reads into MiXCR, producing one record per CDR3 protein. This sample has 300,000 to 350,000 distinct CDR3 sequences, with about 15% found just once. Newly diagnosed hyperthyroidism, duration under 2 months, in patients aged 18 to 65. Source material for PBMCs was less than 12 ml fresh peripheral blood. The CDR3 runs to 14 residues. The germline V gene has CDR1 SEHNR and CDR2 FQNEAQ (reference sequence). The V and J ends lost 4 bases and 6 bases respectively, with 16 bases between them.

The rearrangement links TRBV7-9 to TRBJ2-7, with D unresolved. The clonotype was recovered from a woman younger than 45 with Graves' hyperthyroidism. The sample consisted of blood. CDR3 nucleotides: TGTGCCAGCAGCTCAACCTCCTACTATTCCGAGCAGTACTTC. The encoded protein is CASSSTSYYSEQYF.